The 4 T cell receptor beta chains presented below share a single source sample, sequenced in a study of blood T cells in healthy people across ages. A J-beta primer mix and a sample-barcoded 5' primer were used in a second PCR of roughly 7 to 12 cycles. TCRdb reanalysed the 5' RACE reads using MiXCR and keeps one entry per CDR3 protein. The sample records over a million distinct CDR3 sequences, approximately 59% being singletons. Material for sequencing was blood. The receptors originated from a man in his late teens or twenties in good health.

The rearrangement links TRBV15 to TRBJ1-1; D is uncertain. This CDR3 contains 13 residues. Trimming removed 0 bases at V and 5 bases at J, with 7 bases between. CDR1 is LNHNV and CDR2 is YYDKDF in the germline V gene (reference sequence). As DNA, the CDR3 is TGTGCCACCAGCAGAGATCAAGGGACTGAAGCTTTCTTT. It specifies CATSRDQGTEAFF.

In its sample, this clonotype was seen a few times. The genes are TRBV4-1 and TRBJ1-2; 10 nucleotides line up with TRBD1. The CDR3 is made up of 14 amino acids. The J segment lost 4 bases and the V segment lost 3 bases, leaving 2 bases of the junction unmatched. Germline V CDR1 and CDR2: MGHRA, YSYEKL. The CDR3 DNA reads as TGCGCCAGCAGCCAGGGGGACAGGGGCTATGGCTACACCTTC. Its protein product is CASSQGDRGYGYTF.

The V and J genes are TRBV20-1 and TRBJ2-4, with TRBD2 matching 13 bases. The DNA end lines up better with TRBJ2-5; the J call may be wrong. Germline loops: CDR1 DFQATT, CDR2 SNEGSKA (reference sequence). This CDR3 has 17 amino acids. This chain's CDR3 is CSARTSGSIWSGETQYF. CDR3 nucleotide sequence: TGCAGTGCCAGGACTAGCGGGAGTATATGGTCAGGAGAGACCCAGTACTTC.

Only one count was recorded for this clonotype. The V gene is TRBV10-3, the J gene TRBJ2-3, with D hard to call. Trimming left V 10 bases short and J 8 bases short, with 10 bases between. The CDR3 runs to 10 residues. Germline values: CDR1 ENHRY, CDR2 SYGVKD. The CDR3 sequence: CATMETTQYF. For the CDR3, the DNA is TGTGCCACCATGGAGACTACGCAGTATTTT.